This passage covers 27 T cell receptor beta chains from one sample sequenced in a study of post-analysis software for immune sequencing data. Unique molecular identifiers were built into the TCR beta cDNA libraries. TCRdb independently ran MiXCR on the PCR reads; one entry per CDR3 protein. The data hold about 200,000 distinct CDR3 sequences, with roughly 30% observed a single time. The study, taken as a whole, reports: Five or six TRBV segments appeared more often in patients than in controls, and TRBV5-6, TRBV5-1 and TRBV20-1 were among these.

What these receptors recognize is not known. The sequencing input was blood. The receptors here all came from a girl between 2 and 17 years old with multiple sclerosis.

This rearrangement joins TRBV5-1 to TRBJ2-1; no clear D gene. Deletions cut 3 bases from V and 14 bases from J, with 12 bases between. CDR3 size: 11 residues. Per germline, CDR1 SGHRS and CDR2 YFSETQ. As DNA, the CDR3 is TGCGCCAGCAGCTCCTCAAGTATGGAGTTCTTC. As protein: CASSSSSMEFF.

The table lists this clonotype with a count of one. The chain combines TRBV14 with TRBJ1-6; 11 nucleotides line up with TRBD1. V was pared by 5 bases and J by 10 bases, with 7 bases of the junction left unmatched. Per germline, CDR1 SGHDN and CDR2 FVKESK. The CDR3 spans 15 residues. The DNA for the CDR3 is TGTGCCAGCAGCAAAAGGACAGGGGGCAGGTCACCCCTCCACTTT. Its translation: CASSKRTGGRSPLHF. Full variable domain (remainder filled in from reference TRBV14 and TRBJ1-6): EAGVTQFPSHSVIEKGQTVTLRCDPISGHDNLYWYRRVMGKEIKFLLHFVKESKQDESGMPNNRFLAERTGGTYSTLKVQPAELEDSGVYFCASSKRTGGRSPLHFGNGTRLTVT.

This clonotype was observed a single time. A much larger clone differs from this one at a single base, so this may be a read error. This sequence joins TRBV11-2 and TRBJ1-5, with D unresolved. Germline CDR1 is SGHAT and CDR2 is FQNNGV. The CDR3 has 18 residues. Trimming took off 3 bases at V and 6 bases at J, with 24 bases between the two ends. CDR3 sequence reads: CASSLGRNGRGVGQPQHF. For the CDR3, the DNA is TGTGCCAGCAGCTTGGGGAGAAACGGACGGGGAGTTGGTCAGCCCCAGCATTTT.

The chain uses TRBV5-1 and TRBJ2-2, with D perhaps matching TRBD1 (6 bases). CDR3 size: 15 residues. CDR1 SGHRS and CDR2 YFSETQ come from the germline V gene. The V and J ends lost 4 bases and 1 base respectively, with 11 bases between them. In DNA, the CDR3 is TGCGCCAGCAGCCCAAAGACAGGGAACACCGGGGAGCTGTTTTTT. Protein product: CASSPKTGNTGELFF.

In the case of this clonotype: At one of its ends the junction is not consistent with the germline gene, which may arise from a read error. The rearrangement uses TRBV5-1 and TRBJ2-7; D assignment may be TRBD1 or TRBD2 (5 bases each). Germline CDR1 reads SGHRS; CDR2 reads YFSETQ. The CDR3 runs to 17 residues. DNA of the CDR3: TGCGCCGGCAGCTTGCCCGGAGTTAGAGGGGACCCCTACGAGCAGTACTTC. It encodes CAGSLPGVRGDPYEQYF.

This clonotype has more than one count but fewer than ten. The chain combines TRBV3-1 with TRBJ2-3; D uncertain. Germline V gene lookup returns CDR1 LGHDT and CDR2 YNNKEL (reference sequence). This CDR3 has 14 residues. V lost 1 base and J lost 2, with 7 bases in between. CDR3 residues: CASSQGPFTDTQYF. For the CDR3, the DNA is TGTGCCAGCAGCCAAGGACCTTTCACAGATACGCAGTATTTT.

Remarks on this clonotype: A read error is possible here, since a much larger clone lies one base away. This chain connects TRBV6-5 to TRBJ2-4; 7 positions agree with TRBD1. The CDR3 has 11 amino acids. Germline V lookup: CDR1 MNHEY, CDR2 SVGAGI. CDR3 residues: CASNYSGQQYF. CDR3 DNA sequence: TGTGCCAGCAATTACTCGGGACAGCAGTACTTC.

This clonotype has a count of ten or more. This chain joins TRBV24-1 and TRBJ2-7, with a possible D match to TRBD1 (6 bases). The CDR3 loop spans 13 amino acids. Germline assignment: CDR1 KGHDR and CDR2 SFDVKD. The V and J ends lost 5 bases and 2 bases respectively, with 9 bases between them. The CDR3 region is CATSGRGTYEQYF. CDR3 sequence (DNA): TGTGCCACCAGTGGCAGGGGAACCTACGAGCAGTACTTC.

This clonotype was detected once. A much larger clone sits a single nucleotide away, making a read error possible. The chain recombines TRBV20-1 with TRBJ2-5; 7 nucleotides agree with TRBD2. The DNA end favors TRBJ2-7, so the J call may be wrong. Germline loops: CDR1 DFQATT, CDR2 SNEGSKA (reference sequence). The CDR3 sequence is 17 residues long. The CDR3 DNA sequence: TGCAGTGCTAGAGACCCGCGCTCTAGCGGTGTGAGCTACGAGCAGTACTTC. Translation gives CSARDPRSSGVSYEQYF.

CDR3 nucleotide sequence: TGTGCCAGCAGCCGATTGTTCGGGACTAACTATGGCTACACCTTC. Translation gives CASSRLFGTNYGYTF. The chain uses TRBV7-8 and TRBJ1-2; D is uncertain. In germline, CDR1 is SGHVS, CDR2 FQNEAQ. The CDR3 is 15 amino acids. V was shortened by 5 bases and J by 0 bases, with 13 bases between the two germline ends.

This chain connects TRBV2 to TRBJ1-2; 9 bases are shared with TRBD1. The germline CDR1 and CDR2 sequences are SNHLY and FYNNEI. The J segment lost 4 bases and the V segment lost 8 bases, leaving 14 bases of the junction unmatched. The CDR3 spans 16 residues. The CDR3 sequence: CASEPLEQGAFYGYTF. The CDR3 nucleotides read TGTGCCAGCGAGCCCTTGGAACAGGGGGCATTCTATGGCTACACCTTC. Full variable domain (remainder filled in from reference TRBV2 and TRBJ1-2): EPEVTQTPSHQVTQMGQEVILRCVPISNHLYFYWYRQILGQKVEFLVSFYNNEISEKSEIFDDQFSVERPDGSNFTLKIRSTKLEDSAMYFCASEPLEQGAFYGYTFGSGTRLTVV.

V usage is TRBV28 and J usage is TRBJ2-7, with 7 positions matching TRBD2. V lost 2 bases, J lost 2 bases, and 6 bases stayed unmatched. Germline lookup yields CDR1 MDHEN and CDR2 SYDVKM. The CDR3 spans 15 residues. The CDR3 is CASSLGGERAYEQYF. CDR3 in DNA: TGTGCCAGCAGTTTAGGGGGGGAGCGGGCCTACGAGCAGTACTTC.

The V call is TRBV4-2, the J call TRBJ2-3, with TRBD2 as a possible D gene (5 bases). The CDR3 totals 15 residues. Trimming took off 3 bases at V and 2 bases at J, with 12 bases between the two ends. Germline lookup yields CDR1 LGHNA and CDR2 YNFKEQ. The CDR3 is CASSQREGPTDTQYF. Written as DNA, the CDR3 is TGTGCCAGCAGCCAGCGAGAGGGTCCCACAGATACGCAGTATTTT.

The chain combines TRBV4-1 with TRBJ2-5; 9 bases are shared with TRBD2. The V gene end was trimmed by 4 bases and the J gene end by 5 bases; junction bases not matched to a gene: 11. The CDR3 contains 16 residues. Germline CDR1 and CDR2: MGHRA and YSYEKL. CDR3 in DNA: TGCGCCAGCAGCCTTAGACCGGGACTAGCTAGGGAGACCCAGTACTTC. Encoded protein: CASSLRPGLARETQYF.

This clonotype was detected only a few times. The chain links TRBV5-6 to TRBJ2-5; 9 positions match TRBD2. Germline CDR1 is SGHDT and CDR2 is YYEEEE. J was trimmed by 4 bases and V by 4 bases; bases with no gene match: 14. CDR3 length: 17 amino acids. The CDR3 loop reads CASSHSGTSIGGETQYF. DNA for the CDR3: TGTGCCAGCAGCCATTCCGGGACTAGCATCGGGGGAGAGACCCAGTACTTC.

This clonotype came up once. A much larger clone lies one base from this, so it may be a read error. The V and J genes are TRBV27 and TRBJ2-7; possible D gene TRBD1, 5 bases. Germline CDR1 MNHEY, CDR2 SMNVEV (reference sequence). This CDR3 is 15 amino acids long. Trimming left V 1 base short and J 5 bases short, with 15 bases between. This CDR3 reads CASSLFVRTGHEQYF. CDR3 DNA sequence: TGTGCCAGCAGTTTATTTGTCCGAACAGGTCACGAGCAGTACTTC.

This sequence joins TRBV4-1 and TRBJ2-3, with TRBD1 as a possible D gene (5 bases). The CDR3 is 14 amino acids. V was cut by 0 bases and J by 6 bases, with 10 bases left in between. Germline CDR1 is MGHRA and CDR2 is YSYEKL. DNA for the CDR3: TGCGCCAGCAGCCAAGAAGACAGTCCTGATACGCAGTATTTT. It specifies CASSQEDSPDTQYF.

This clonotype was recorded many times. This chain joins TRBV7-9 and TRBJ2-4, with 7 positions matching TRBD2. This CDR3 spans 14 amino acids. In germline, CDR1 is SEHNR, CDR2 FQNEAQ (reference sequence). V lost 4 bases, J lost 2 bases, and 2 bases stayed unmatched. Here the CDR3 DNA reads TGTGCCAGCAGCTACGGGGGGTCCAAAAACATTCAGTACTTC. Translation gives CASSYGGSKNIQYF.

This clonotype was counted ten times or more. The chain has TRBV5-5 and TRBJ2-7; a weak D match, TRBD2 (5 bases). Germline assignment: CDR1 SGHKS and CDR2 YYEKEE (reference sequence). The CDR3 has 16 amino acids. Between the trimmed V and J ends, which lost 4 bases and 1 base, there was a span of 18 bases. The CDR3 DNA reads TGTGCCAGCAGCGTTAGGACCGGGATGAGATCCTACGAGCAGTACTTC. Translation: CASSVRTGMRSYEQYF.

Note on this clonotype: One base away lies a much larger clone, so this may be a sequencing read error. The rearrangement links TRBV20-1 to TRBJ1-2; D ambiguous. V lost 4 bases to trimming and J lost 1 base, with 10 bases between them. Looked up from germline, CDR1 is DFQATT and CDR2 is SNEGSKA (reference sequence). This CDR3 has 13 amino acids. CDR3 protein: CSAKVGNNYGYTF. The DNA for the CDR3 is TGCAGTGCTAAAGTAGGCAATAACTATGGCTACACCTTC.

This chain uses TRBV11-2 with TRBJ1-6, with TRBD1 matching over 8 bases. The V gene end was trimmed by 5 bases and the J gene end by 4 bases; junction bases not matched to a gene: 1. The CDR3 totals 14 residues. Germline CDR1 reads SGHAT; CDR2 reads FQNNGV. CDR3 DNA: TGTGCCAGCAGCCGACAGGGGTATAATTCACCCCTCCACTTT. As protein: CASSRQGYNSPLHF.

The V call is TRBV2, the J call TRBJ2-7; D is perhaps TRBD2 (5 bases). Germline-derived CDR1 and CDR2 are SNHLY and FYNNEI. V lost 3 bases and J lost 7, with 10 bases in between. The CDR3 contains 12 residues. The CDR3 loop reads CASSEIRLEQYF. CDR3 nucleotide sequence: TGTGCCAGCAGTGAGATCCGACTAGAGCAGTACTTC. Complete variable domain (other parts from reference TRBV2 and TRBJ2-7): EPEVTQTPSHQVTQMGQEVILRCVPISNHLYFYWYRQILGQKVEFLVSFYNNEISEKSEIFDDQFSVERPDGSNFTLKIRSTKLEDSAMYFCASSEIRLEQYFGPGTRLTVT.

This clonotype was counted ten times or more. V usage is TRBV20-1 and J usage is TRBJ1-2; D gene unclear. Germline lookup yields CDR1 DFQATT and CDR2 SNEGSKA (reference sequence). V was pared by 0 bases and J by 4 bases, with 12 bases between. This CDR3 comprises 14 residues. The CDR3 loop reads CSARDGDKGYGYTF. The CDR3, as DNA: TGCAGTGCTAGAGATGGGGATAAGGGCTATGGCTACACCTTC.

The rearrangement uses TRBV5-6 and TRBJ2-1; tentatively, D is TRBD1 (6 bases). The V gene lost 4 bases and the J gene lost 10 bases, with 21 bases spanning the gap. The CDR3 loop spans 15 amino acids. The germline V gene has CDR1 SGHDT and CDR2 YYEEEE. The CDR3 loop reads CASSKLVYRDDEQFF. The CDR3 DNA reads TGTGCCAGCAGCAAACTCGTTTACAGGGATGACGAGCAGTTCTTC.

About this clonotype itself: A much bigger clone sits one base away, suggesting this may be a read error. This chain connects TRBV3-1 to TRBJ2-7, with 7 bases fitting TRBD1. Germline CDR1 and CDR2: LGHDT and YNNKEL (reference sequence). The CDR3 length is 14 residues. The V and J ends lost 7 bases and 7 bases, in that order; junction bases with no gene match: 13. The CDR3 DNA reads as TGTGCCAGCACCTTGGACAGGTTTCTGGGGGAGCAGTACTTC. Protein product: CASTLDRFLGEQYF.

In its sample, this clonotype was seen many times. The chain couples TRBV12-3 or TRBV12-4 to TRBJ1-1; TRBD1 might be the D (5 bases). This CDR3 comprises 15 residues. V lost 10 bases, J lost 5 bases, and 23 bases lay in between. The CDR3: CATSMSPGKSTEAFF. DNA for the CDR3: TGTGCCACCTCGATGAGTCCAGGGAAGAGTACTGAAGCTTTCTTT.

This clonotype was recorded a few times. This CDR3 reads CSAGGKSTEAFF. The CDR3 nucleotides read TGCAGTGCCGGGGGCAAGAGCACTGAAGCTTTCTTT. The J gene is TRBJ1-1, the V gene TRBV20-1, with D possibly being TRBD1 (6 bases). The V and J ends lost 6 bases and 4 bases respectively, with 12 bases between them. The germline V gene has CDR1 DFQATT and CDR2 SNEGSKA (reference sequence). The CDR3 covers 12 residues.